The 4 T cell receptor beta chains given below trace back to one sample, sequenced in a study of blood T cell repertoires in COVID-19. The protocol was immunoSEQ multiplex PCR, while the TCRdb copy is restricted to in-frame clones and leaves out a portion. The sample lists about 160,000 clones, 90% occurring once. The sample consisted of peripheral blood. These receptors were obtained from a man aged 50-59 years with acute or convalescent COVID-19.

This clone was picked up one time. V is TRBV19 and J is TRBJ2-7; perhaps TRBD2 as D (6 bases). Germline V CDR1 and CDR2: LNHDA, SQIVND (reference sequence). Between the trimmed V and J ends, which lost 5 bases and 3 bases, there was a span of 14 bases. The CDR3 consists of 14 residues. The CDR3 spells CASSFAGTYYEQYF. In nucleotides, the CDR3 is TGTGCCAGTAGTTTCGCCGGGACTTACTACGAGCAGTACTTC.

The V gene is TRBV2, the J gene TRBJ2-5, with a possible D match to TRBD1 (6 bases). In germline, CDR1 is SNHLY, CDR2 FYNNEI. The CDR3 consists of 13 residues. The V end lost 4 bases, the J end lost 5 bases, and 11 bases lay between the germline ends. CDR3 nucleotides: TGTGCCAGCAGTGCCGACAGGAGGGAGACCCAGTACTTC. Translated, it gives CASSADRRETQYF.

V usage is TRBV3-1 (or the pseudogene TRBV3-2) and J usage is TRBJ1-5; TRBD1 matches at 9 bases. This CDR3 has 18 amino acids. V shed 4 bases, J shed 2 bases, and the junction held 12 bases outside the gene matches. The germline V gene has CDR1 LGHDT and CDR2 YNNKEL (reference sequence). This CDR3 reads CASSLSGTGTYGNQPQHF. The CDR3 nucleotides read TGTGCCAGCAGCCTATCCGGGACAGGGACGTATGGCAATCAGCCCCAGCATTTT.

This clone was recorded once. The genes are TRBV7-9 and TRBJ2-1; D uncertain. V was trimmed by 5 bases and J by 10 bases, leaving 12 bases between them. The V gene's germline CDR1 is SEHNR and CDR2 FQNEAQ (reference sequence). The CDR3 contains 12 residues. DNA of the CDR3: TGTGCCAGCAGCCTTAGAATCACGGAGCAGTTCTTC. Translating it yields CASSLRITEQFF.